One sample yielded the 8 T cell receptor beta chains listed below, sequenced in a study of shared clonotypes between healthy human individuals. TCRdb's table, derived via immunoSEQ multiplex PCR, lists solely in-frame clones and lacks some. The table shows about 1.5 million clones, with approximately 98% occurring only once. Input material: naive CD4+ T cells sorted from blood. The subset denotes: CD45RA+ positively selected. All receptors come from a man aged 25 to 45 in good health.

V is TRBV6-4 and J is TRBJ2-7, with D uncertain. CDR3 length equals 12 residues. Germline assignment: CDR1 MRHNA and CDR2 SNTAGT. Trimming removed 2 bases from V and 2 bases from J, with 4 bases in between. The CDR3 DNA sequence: TGTGCCAGCAGTGACGCACCCTACGAGCAGTACTTC. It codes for CASSDAPYEQYF.

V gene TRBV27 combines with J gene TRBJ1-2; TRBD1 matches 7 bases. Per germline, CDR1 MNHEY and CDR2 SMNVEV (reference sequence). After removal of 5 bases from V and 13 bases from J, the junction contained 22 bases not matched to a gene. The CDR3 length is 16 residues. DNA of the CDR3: TGTGCCAGCAGTCGCTTAAGTACGGGACAGCTCTATGGTTTCACCTTC. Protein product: CASSRLSTGQLYGFTF.

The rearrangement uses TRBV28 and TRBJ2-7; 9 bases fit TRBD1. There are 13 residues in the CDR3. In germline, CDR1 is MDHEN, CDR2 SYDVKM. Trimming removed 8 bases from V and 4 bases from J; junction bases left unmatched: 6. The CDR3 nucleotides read TGTGCCAGCTGGACAGGGGATTTGTACGAGCAGTACTTC. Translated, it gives CASWTGDLYEQYF.

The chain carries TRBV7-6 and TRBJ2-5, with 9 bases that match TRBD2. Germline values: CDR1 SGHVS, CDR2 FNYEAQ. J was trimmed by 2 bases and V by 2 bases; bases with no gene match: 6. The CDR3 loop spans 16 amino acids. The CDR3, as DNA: TGTGCCAGCAGCTTATTCGCTAGCGGGACACAAGAGACCCAGTACTTC. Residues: CASSLFASGTQETQYF.

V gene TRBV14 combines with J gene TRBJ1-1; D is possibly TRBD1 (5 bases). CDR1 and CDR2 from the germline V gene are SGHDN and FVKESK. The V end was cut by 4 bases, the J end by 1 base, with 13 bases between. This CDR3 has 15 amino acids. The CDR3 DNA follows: TGTGCCAGCAGCCCCAGGGTATTGGGGAACACTGAAGCTTTCTTT. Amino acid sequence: CASSPRVLGNTEAFF.

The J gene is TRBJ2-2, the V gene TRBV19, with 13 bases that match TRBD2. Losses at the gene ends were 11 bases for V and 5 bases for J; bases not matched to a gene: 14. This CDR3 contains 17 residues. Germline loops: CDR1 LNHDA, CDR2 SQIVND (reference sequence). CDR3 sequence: CASTLGLAGVRTGELFF. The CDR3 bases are TGTGCCTCAACCCTAGGACTAGCGGGAGTTAGGACCGGGGAGCTGTTTTTT. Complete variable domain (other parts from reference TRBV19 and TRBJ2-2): DGGITQSPKYLFRKEGQNVTLSCEQNLNHDAMYWYRQDPGQGLRLIYYSQIVNDFQKGDIAEGYSVSREKKESFPLTVTSAQKNPTAFYLCASTLGLAGVRTGELFFGEGSRLTVL.

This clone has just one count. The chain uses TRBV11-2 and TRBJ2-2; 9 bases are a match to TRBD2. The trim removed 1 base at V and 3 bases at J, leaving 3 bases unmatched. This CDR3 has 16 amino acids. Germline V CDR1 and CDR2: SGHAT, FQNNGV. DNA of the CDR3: TGTGCCAGCAGCTTAGGGGGCGGGAGGGACACCGGGGAGCTGTTTTTT. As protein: CASSLGGGRDTGELFF.

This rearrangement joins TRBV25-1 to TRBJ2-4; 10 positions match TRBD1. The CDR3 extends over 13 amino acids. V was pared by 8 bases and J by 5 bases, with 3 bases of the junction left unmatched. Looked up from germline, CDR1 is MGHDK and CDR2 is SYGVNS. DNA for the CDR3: TGTGCCAGCCTCGGACAGGGGGAAAACATTCAGTACTTC. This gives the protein CASLGQGENIQYF.